This T cell receptor beta chain was sequenced for a study of cytomegalovirus exposure and HLA in healthy donors. Study outcomes and limitations: Later genetic work tied a missense DCLRE1C variant to beta-chain V and J trimming. Confirmation was obtained in vitro that a few CMV-associated chains are specific for CMV antigens.

In the case of this clone: Its antigen is not known.

The CDR3 is made up of 15 amino acids. With 5 bases removed from V and 2 bases from J, the gap between germline ends came to 14 bases. In germline, CDR1 is SGHTA, CDR2 FQGTGA. The PCR made use of 60 Vbeta and 13 Jbeta primers. Data came from immunoSEQ multiplex PCR; TCRdb stores just in-frame clones and leaves some out. Of under 100,000 clones in the sample, roughly three quarters were seen once. The sample was PBMCs. The gene calls are TRBV7-3 and TRBJ2-3; D possibly corresponds to TRBD2 (5 bases). This TCR was recovered from a man between 40 and 49 years old in good health and CMV-seronegative. CDR3 DNA sequence: TGTGCCAGCAGCCGTATCCCTAGCCCCACAGATACGCAGTATTTT. Its translation is CASSRIPSPTDTQYF. The variable domain in full, with the rest retrieved from reference TRBV7-3 and TRBJ2-3, is GAGVSQTPSNKVTEKGKYVELRCDPISGHTALYWYRQSLGQGPEFLIYFQGTGAADDSGLPNDRFFAVRPEGSVSTLKIQRTERGDSAVYLCASSRIPSPTDTQYFGPGTRLTVL.